What follows is one TCR beta chain and its context. TCRdb's copy holds only in-frame clones and misses some; the assay was immunoSEQ multiplex PCR. The sample shows 200,000 to 250,000 clones, just under 95% of them seen only once. This specimen belongs to a study of control samples from healthy donors and cancer patients. This TCR was recovered from a man aged 50 to 60 in good health. Sequenced input: blood.

The chain's CDR3 is CASKGRQEKTGELFF. Here the CDR3 DNA reads TGTGCCAGCAAGGGACGACAGGAGAAGACCGGGGAGCTGTTTTTT. The J gene is TRBJ2-2, the V gene TRBV27; weak D call: TRBD1 (6 bases). Trimming took 7 bases from V and 5 from J, leaving 17 bases between them. Germline V CDR1 and CDR2: MNHEY, SMNVEV (reference sequence). The CDR3 is 15 amino acids.